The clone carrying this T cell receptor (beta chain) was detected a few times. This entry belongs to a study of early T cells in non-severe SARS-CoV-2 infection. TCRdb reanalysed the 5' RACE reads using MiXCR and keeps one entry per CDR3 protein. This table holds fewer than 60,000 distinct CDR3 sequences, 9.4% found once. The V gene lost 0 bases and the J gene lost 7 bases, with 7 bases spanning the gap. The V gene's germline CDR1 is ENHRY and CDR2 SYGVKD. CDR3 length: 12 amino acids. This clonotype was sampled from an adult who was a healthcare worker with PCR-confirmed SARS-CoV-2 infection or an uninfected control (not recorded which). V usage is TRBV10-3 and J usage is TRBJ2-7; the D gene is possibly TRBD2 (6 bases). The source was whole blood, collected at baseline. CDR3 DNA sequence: TGTGCCATCAGTGAGTCTGCGGGGGAGCAGTACTTC. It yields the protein CAISESAGEQYF.